The 4 T cell receptor beta chains in this list originate from one sample, sequenced in a study of T-cell reconstitution after alpha-beta-depleted transplantation in children. Unique molecular identifiers were used to barcode this TCRbeta library. TCRdb re-derived calls from the PCR reads in MiXCR, one entry per CDR3 protein. The repertoire holds hundreds of thousands of distinct CDR3 sequences, with approximately 15% as singletons. The sequenced sample was PBMCs, mostly from graft donor cells, obtained 360 days after TCRalphabeta/CD19-depleted stem cell transplant. Receptors were obtained from a male patient between 10 and 17 years old who had a stem cell transplant for acute lymphoblastic leukemia, so the T cells may come from the graft donor.

This sequence joins TRBV5-5 and TRBJ2-7, with TRBD1 matching 10 bases. The germline gives CDR1 SGHKS, CDR2 YYEKEE (reference sequence). The CDR3 is 14 amino acids. V trimming: 4 bases; J trimming: 3 bases; junction bases outside the gene matches: 4. The CDR3 sequence is CASSGGTGDYEQYF. As DNA, the CDR3 is TGTGCCAGCAGCGGCGGGACAGGGGACTACGAGCAGTACTTC.

This chain joins TRBV11-2 and TRBJ1-1; D remains ambiguous. CDR1 SGHAT and CDR2 FQNNGV come from the germline V gene. This CDR3 comprises 13 residues. V shed 6 bases and J shed 4 bases, with 12 bases lying between them. CDR3 residues: CASSPLRGTEAFF. The CDR3 coding sequence is TGTGCCAGCAGTCCCCTTCGGGGCACTGAAGCTTTCTTT.

The sample holds many counts of this clonotype. The chain carries TRBV19 and TRBJ2-2, with a tentative D call TRBD1 (6 bases). CDR1 is LNHDA, CDR2 SQIVND, per germline (reference sequence). The V and J ends lost 6 bases and 4 bases respectively, with 12 bases between them. The CDR3 loop spans 14 amino acids. CDR3 sequence reads: CASSPRRGTGELFF. CDR3 DNA sequence: TGTGCCAGTAGCCCTCGCAGGGGCACCGGGGAGCTGTTTTTT.

There are a few counts of this clonotype. V is TRBV7-8 and J is TRBJ2-3; the D is unclear. The length of the CDR3 is 13 residues. Germline V CDR1 and CDR2: SGHVS, FQNEAQ. Trimming stripped 5 bases from V and 4 bases from J, with 10 bases between. The CDR3 nucleotides read TGTGCCAGCAGCCCACCAGGATCAGATACGCAGTATTTT. Translated, it gives CASSPPGSDTQYF. Drawing the rest from reference TRBV7-8 and TRBJ2-3, the complete variable domain is GAGVSQSPRYKVAKRGQDVALRCDPISGHVSLFWYQQALGQGPEFLTYFQNEAQLDKSGLPSDRFFAERPEGSVSTLKIQRTQQEDSAVYLCASSPPGSDTQYFGPGTRLTVL.